This T cell receptor beta chain is from a study of tumor and adjacent non-tumor tissue in lung cancer. Study background: Samples averaged around 4 million productive TCRbeta reads each.

Regarding the study as a whole: Tumor tissue had significantly higher TCR diversity than normal lung. Tumor repertoires had a smaller top 100 clone share than normal lung.

This clonotype has a single count. Its specificity is unknown. No conserved phenylalanine or tryptophan is present at the end of the CDR3, so a read error is the likely explanation. Because the CDR3's place on the DNA is in doubt, the DNA is left out and the CDR3 is given as listed by TCRdb. The template was RNA from unsorted bulk tissue. TCRbeta libraries were built with three rounds of nested PCR, modified from ARM-PCR. Via MiXCR, TCRdb re-called the multiplex PCR reads, giving one row per CDR3 protein. Seen here are just over 200,000 distinct CDR3 sequences, about two thirds observed once, and the top ten hold 20% to 25%. The CDR3 extends over 14 residues, inclusive of both ends. Germline V lookup: CDR1 SGHNT, CDR2 YENEEA.

The TCR sequence derives from a man aged 55-75 years with non-small cell lung cancer. The chain recombines TRBV11-3 with TRBJ2-5. Specimen: lung tumor tissue. This CDR3 is CASSLLEVQETQYL.